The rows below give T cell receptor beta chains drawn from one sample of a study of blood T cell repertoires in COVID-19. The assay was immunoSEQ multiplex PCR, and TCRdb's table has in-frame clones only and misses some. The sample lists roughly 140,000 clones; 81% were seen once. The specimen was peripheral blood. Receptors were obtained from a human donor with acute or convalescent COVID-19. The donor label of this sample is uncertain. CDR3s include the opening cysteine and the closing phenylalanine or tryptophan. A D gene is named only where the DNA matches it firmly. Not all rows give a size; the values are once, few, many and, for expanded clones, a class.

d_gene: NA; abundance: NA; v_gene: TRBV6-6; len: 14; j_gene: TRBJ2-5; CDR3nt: TGTGCCAGCACGAGTACTGGGCAAGGCGAGACCCAGTACTTC; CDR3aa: CASTSTGQGETQYF
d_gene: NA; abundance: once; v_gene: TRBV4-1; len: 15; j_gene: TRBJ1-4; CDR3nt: TGCGCCAGCAGCCAAGCGAGGATGCGAAATGAAAAACTGTTTTTT; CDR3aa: CASSQARMRNEKLFF
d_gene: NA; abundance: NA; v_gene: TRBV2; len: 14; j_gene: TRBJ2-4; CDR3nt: TGTGCCAGCAGTTCCCTGACAGGCTTAAACATTCAGTACTTC; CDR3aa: CASSSLTGLNIQYF
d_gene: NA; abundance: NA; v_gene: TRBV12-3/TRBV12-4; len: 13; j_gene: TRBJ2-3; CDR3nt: TGTGCCAGCAGTCCCCCTAGCACAGATACGCAGTATTTT; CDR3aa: CASSPPSTDTQYF
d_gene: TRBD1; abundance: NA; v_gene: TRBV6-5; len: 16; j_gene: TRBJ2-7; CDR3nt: TGTGCCAGCAGTTACACCACCGGGACAGGGTCCTACGAGCAGTACTTC; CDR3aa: CASSYTTGTGSYEQYF
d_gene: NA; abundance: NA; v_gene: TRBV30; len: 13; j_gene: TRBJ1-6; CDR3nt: TGTGCCTGGAGAGGGGGTAGGAATTCACCCCTCCACTTT; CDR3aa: CAWRGGRNSPLHF
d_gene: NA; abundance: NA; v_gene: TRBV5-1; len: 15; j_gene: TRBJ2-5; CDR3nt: TGCGCCAGCAGCTTGGGGGGCAGCAGCCAAGAGACCCAGTACTTC; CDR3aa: CASSLGGSSQETQYF
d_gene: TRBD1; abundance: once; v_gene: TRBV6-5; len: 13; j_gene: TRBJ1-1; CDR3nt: TGTGCCAGCAGAGGACAGGGGACCACTGAAGCTTTCTTT; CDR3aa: CASRGQGTTEAFF
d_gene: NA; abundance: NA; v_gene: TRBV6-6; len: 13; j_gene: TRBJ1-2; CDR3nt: TGTGCCAGCATCTCAGACCCTAGCGGAGGCTACACCTTC; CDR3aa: CASISDPSGGYTF
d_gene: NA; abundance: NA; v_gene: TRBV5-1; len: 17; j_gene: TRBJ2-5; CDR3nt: TGCGCCAGCAGCTTGGTCCCTTCGACAGGAAGGGGAGAGACCCAGTACTTC; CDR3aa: CASSLVPSTGRGETQYF
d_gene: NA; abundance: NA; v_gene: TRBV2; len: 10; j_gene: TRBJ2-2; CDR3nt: TGTGCCAGCAGTGGGGCGGAGCTGTTTTTT; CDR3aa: CASSGAELFF